The 7 T cell receptor beta chains reported below all come from one sample, sequenced in a study of T-cell memory formation after mild COVID-19. TCRdb itself ran the 5' RACE reads through MiXCR, one entry per CDR3 protein. The table has about 150,000 distinct CDR3 sequences, over 6% seen once. Input material: PBMCs or a T cell subset sorted from them (not recorded which). The source is an adult woman who had mild COVID-19 (a few samples of this study predate the infection). Cell type and time point are not known.

This clonotype came up a few times. The V and J genes are TRBV7-8 and TRBJ2-5; D might be TRBD1 (6 bases). V lost 5 bases and J lost 2, with 12 bases in between. This CDR3 contains 14 residues. CDR1 is SGHVS, CDR2 FQNEAQ, per germline. CDR3 region: CASSLRTAQETQYF. The CDR3 bases are TGTGCCAGCAGCCTCAGGACAGCGCAAGAGACCCAGTACTTC.

This clonotype was recorded at least ten times. The chain recombines TRBV6-5 with TRBJ2-7; 7 bases agree with TRBD2. CDR1 and CDR2 from the germline V gene are MNHEY and SVGAGI. The CDR3 is made up of 12 amino acids. J was trimmed by 3 bases and V by 5 bases; bases with no gene match: 1. The CDR3 DNA follows: TGTGCCAGCAGTACGGGAGGCTACGAGCAGTACTTC. It specifies CASSTGGYEQYF.

There are a few counts of this clonotype. The chain carries TRBV6-2 or TRBV6-3 and TRBJ1-2; no firm D call. Germline loops: CDR1 MNHEY, CDR2 SVGEGT. This CDR3 contains 13 residues. The V and J ends lost 6 bases and 4 bases respectively, with 12 bases between them. The CDR3 loop reads CASSPAGVYGYTF. The CDR3 DNA reads TGTGCCAGCAGCCCCGCTGGGGTCTATGGCTACACCTTC.

The chain employs TRBV3-1 and TRBJ1-2; D is unresolved. The CDR3 runs 13 residues. Germline V gives CDR1 LGHDT, CDR2 YNNKEL (reference sequence). V was pared by 3 bases and J by 6 bases, with 11 bases between. CDR3 coding DNA: TGTGCCAGCAGCCAGTCCCTCAGCCATGGCTACACCTTC. Amino acid sequence: CASSQSLSHGYTF.

The gene calls are TRBV7-9 and TRBJ1-2; tentative D call: TRBD1 (6 bases). The V gene's germline CDR1 is SEHNR and CDR2 FQNEAQ (reference sequence). V was shortened by 2 bases and J by 10 bases, with 17 bases between the two germline ends. This CDR3 comprises 14 residues. The CDR3 DNA sequence: TGTGCCAGCAGCTTAACAGGGAGTTTGTGGTTCTACACCTTC. It codes for CASSLTGSLWFYTF.

The chain recombines TRBV5-1 with TRBJ1-2; TRBD1 matches at 9 bases. Per germline, CDR1 SGHRS and CDR2 YFSETQ. J gave up 8 bases and V 4 bases, and 9 bases lay outside the gene matches. The CDR3 runs to 14 residues. The CDR3 spells CASSQGQGIDGYTF. DNA of the CDR3: TGCGCCAGCAGCCAGGGACAGGGCATAGACGGCTACACCTTC.

The chain joins TRBV6-6 to TRBJ2-1; D not resolved. The germline V gene encodes CDR1 MNHNY and CDR2 SVGAGI (reference sequence). The CDR3 totals 15 residues. V was trimmed by 3 bases and J by 0 bases, leaving 9 bases between them. The CDR3 loop is CASSYELSSYNEQFF. The CDR3 nucleotides are TGTGCCAGCAGTTATGAATTGAGCTCCTACAATGAGCAGTTCTTC.